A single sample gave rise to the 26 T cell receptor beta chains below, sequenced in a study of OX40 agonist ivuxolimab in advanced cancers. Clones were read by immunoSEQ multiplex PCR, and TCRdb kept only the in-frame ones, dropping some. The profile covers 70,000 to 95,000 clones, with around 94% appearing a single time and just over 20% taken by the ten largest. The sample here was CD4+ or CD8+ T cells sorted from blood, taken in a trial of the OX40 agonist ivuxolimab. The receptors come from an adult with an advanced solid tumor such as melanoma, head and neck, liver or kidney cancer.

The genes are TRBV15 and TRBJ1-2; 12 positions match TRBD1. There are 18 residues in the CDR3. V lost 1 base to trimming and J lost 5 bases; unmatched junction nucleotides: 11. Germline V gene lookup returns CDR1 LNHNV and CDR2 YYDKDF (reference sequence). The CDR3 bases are TGTGCCACCAGCAGAGGGGGGACAGGGGGCGCCCTGGGATATGGCTACACCTTC. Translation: CATSRGGTGGALGYGYTF.

CDR3 nucleotide sequence: TGTGCCAGCAGTGACTCCTCGGGTGACGAGCAGTACTTC. Amino acid sequence: CASSDSSGDEQYF. The chain combines TRBV6-4 with TRBJ2-7; D call uncertain. The germline gives CDR1 MRHNA, CDR2 SNTAGT. V lost 0 bases to trimming and J lost 5 bases, with 8 bases between them. The length of the CDR3 is 13 residues.

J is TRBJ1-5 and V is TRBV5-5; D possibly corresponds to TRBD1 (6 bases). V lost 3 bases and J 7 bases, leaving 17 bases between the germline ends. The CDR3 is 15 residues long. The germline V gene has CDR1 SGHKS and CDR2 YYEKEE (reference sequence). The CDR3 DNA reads TGTGCCAGCAGCTCAGTTGGGGGGCAGGGGCAGCCCCAGCATTTT. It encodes CASSSVGGQGQPQHF.

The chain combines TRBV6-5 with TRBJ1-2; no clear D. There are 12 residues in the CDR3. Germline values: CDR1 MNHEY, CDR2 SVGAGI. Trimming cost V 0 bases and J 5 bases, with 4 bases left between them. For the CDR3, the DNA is TGTGCCAGCAGTTACTCGTCGTATGGCTACACCTTC. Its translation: CASSYSSYGYTF.

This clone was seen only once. This chain's CDR3 is CASSQPSGTGGPHTEAFF. CDR3 nucleotide sequence: TGTGCCAGCAGCCAGCCCTCCGGGACAGGGGGCCCCCACACTGAAGCTTTCTTT. The chain couples TRBV14 to TRBJ1-1, with 12 bases matching TRBD1. Germline V CDR1 and CDR2: SGHDN, FVKESK. V shed 3 bases and J 3 bases; nucleotides not matched to a gene: 11. CDR3 size: 18 residues.

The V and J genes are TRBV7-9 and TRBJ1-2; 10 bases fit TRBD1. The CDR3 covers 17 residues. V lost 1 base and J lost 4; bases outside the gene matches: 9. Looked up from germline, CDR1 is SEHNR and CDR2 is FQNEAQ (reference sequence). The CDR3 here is CASSLGNRDRGGYGYTF. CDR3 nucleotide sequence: TGTGCCAGCAGCTTAGGAAACCGGGACAGGGGCGGCTATGGCTACACCTTC.

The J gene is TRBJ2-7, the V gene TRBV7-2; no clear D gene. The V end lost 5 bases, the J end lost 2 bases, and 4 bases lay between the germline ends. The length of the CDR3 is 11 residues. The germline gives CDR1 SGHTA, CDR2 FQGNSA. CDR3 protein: CASSGAYEQYF. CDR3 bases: TGTGCCAGCAGCGGAGCCTACGAGCAGTACTTC.

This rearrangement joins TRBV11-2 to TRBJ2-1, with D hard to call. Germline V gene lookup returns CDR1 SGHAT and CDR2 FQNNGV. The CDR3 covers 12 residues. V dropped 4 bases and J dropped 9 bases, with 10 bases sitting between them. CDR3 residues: CASSSTVLEQFF. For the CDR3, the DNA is TGTGCCAGCAGCTCTACGGTACTTGAGCAGTTCTTC.

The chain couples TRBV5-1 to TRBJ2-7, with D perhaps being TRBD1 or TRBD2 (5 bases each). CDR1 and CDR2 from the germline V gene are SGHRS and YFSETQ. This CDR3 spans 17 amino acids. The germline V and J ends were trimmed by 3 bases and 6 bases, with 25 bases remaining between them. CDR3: CASSSWVGAGPKAEQYF. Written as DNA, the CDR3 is TGCGCCAGCAGCTCCTGGGTTGGGGCGGGCCCAAAAGCCGAGCAGTACTTC.

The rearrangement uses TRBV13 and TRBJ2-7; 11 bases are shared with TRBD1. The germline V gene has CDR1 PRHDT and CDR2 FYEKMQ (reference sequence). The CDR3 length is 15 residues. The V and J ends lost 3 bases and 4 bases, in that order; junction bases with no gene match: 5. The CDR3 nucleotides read TGTGCCAGCAGCTTGGGACAGGGGGGGATATACGAGCAGTACTTC. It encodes CASSLGQGGIYEQYF. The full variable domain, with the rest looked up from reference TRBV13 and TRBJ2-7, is AAGVIQSPRHLIKEKRETATLKCYPIPRHDTVYWYQQGPGQDPQFLISFYEKMQSDKGSIPDRFSAQQFSDYHSELNMSSLELGDSALYFCASSLGQGGIYEQYFGPGTRLTVT.

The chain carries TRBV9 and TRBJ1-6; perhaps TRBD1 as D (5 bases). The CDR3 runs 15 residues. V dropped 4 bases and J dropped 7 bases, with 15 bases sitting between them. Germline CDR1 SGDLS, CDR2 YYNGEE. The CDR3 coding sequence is TGTGCCAGCAGCACGACGGCAGGGCCCAATTCACCCCTCCACTTT. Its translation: CASSTTAGPNSPLHF.

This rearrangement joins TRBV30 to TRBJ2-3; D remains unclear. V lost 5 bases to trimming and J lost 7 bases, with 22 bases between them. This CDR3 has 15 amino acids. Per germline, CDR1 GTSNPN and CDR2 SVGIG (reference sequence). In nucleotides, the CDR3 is TGTGCCTGGGATGGTTGGGCCTACGGGCACAATACGCAGTATTTT. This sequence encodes CAWDGWAYGHNTQYF.

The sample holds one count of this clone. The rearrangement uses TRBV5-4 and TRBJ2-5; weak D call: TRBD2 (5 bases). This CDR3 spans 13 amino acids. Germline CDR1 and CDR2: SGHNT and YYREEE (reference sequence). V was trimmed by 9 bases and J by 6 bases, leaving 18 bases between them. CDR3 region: CATVDPVGKTQYF. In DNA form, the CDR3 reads TGTGCCACTGTGGACCCGGTCGGGAAGACCCAGTACTTC. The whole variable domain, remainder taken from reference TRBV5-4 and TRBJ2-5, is ETGVTQSPTHLIKTRGQQVTLRCSSQSGHNTVSWYQQALGQGPQFIFQYYREEENGRGNFPPRFSGLQFPNYSSELNVNALELDDSALYLCATVDPVGKTQYFGPGTRLLVL.

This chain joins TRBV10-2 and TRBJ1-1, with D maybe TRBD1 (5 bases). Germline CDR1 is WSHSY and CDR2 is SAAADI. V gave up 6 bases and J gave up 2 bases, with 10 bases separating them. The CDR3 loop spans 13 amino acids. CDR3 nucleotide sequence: TGCGCCAGCAGCCAGGGAGGTAACACTGAAGCTTTCTTT. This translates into CASSQGGNTEAFF.

CDR3 in amino acids: CASSQELETGFNEQFF. Written as DNA, the CDR3 is TGCGCCAGCAGCCAAGAATTGGAGACAGGGTTCAATGAGCAGTTCTTC. The gene calls are TRBV4-3 and TRBJ2-1; 7 bases are a match to TRBD1. V lost 0 bases to trimming and J lost 6 bases; unmatched junction nucleotides: 8. The CDR3 is made up of 16 amino acids. Germline V gene lookup returns CDR1 LGHNA and CDR2 YSLEER.

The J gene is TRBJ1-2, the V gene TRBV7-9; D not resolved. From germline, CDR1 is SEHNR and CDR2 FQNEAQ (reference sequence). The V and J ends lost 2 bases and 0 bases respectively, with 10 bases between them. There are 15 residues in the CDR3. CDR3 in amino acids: CASSLIGTTNYGYTF. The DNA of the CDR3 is TGTGCCAGCAGCTTAATTGGCACCACTAACTATGGCTACACCTTC.

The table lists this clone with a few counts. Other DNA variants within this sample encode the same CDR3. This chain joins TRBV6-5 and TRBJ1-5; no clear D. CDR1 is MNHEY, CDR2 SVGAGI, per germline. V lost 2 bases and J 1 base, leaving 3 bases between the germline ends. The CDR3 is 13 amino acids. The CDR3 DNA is TGTGCCAGCAGTTACGGGAGCAATCAGCCCCAGCATTTT. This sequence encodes CASSYGSNQPQHF.

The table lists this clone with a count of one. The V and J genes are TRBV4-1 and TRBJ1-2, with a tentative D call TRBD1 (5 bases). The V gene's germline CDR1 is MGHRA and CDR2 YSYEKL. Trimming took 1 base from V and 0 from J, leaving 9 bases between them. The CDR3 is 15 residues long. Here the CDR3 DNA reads TGCGCCAGCAGCCAAGTGGAGACAGCTAACTATGGCTACACCTTC. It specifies CASSQVETANYGYTF.

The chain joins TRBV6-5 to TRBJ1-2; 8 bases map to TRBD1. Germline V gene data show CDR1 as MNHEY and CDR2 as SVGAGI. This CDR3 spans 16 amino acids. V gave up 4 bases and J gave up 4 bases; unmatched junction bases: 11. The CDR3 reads CASSSPTGEYGYGYTF. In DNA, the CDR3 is TGTGCCAGCAGTTCCCCGACAGGGGAGTATGGCTATGGCTACACCTTC.

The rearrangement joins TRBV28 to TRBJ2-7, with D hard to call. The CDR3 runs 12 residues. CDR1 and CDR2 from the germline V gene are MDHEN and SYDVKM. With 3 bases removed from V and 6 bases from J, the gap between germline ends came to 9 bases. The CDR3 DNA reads TGTGCCAGCAGTTTCCGATTGCTCGAGCAGTACTTC. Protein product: CASSFRLLEQYF. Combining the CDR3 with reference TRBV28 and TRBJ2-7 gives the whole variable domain DVKVTQSSRYLVKRTGEKVFLECVQDMDHENMFWYRQDPGLGLRLIYFSYDVKMKEKGDIPEGYSVSREKKERFSLILESASTNQTSMYLCASSFRLLEQYFGPGTRLTVT.

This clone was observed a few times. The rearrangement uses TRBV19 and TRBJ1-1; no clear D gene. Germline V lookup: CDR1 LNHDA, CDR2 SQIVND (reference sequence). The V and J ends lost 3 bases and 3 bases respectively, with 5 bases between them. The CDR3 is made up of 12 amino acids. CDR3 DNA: TGTGCCAGTAGTATCTCAGACACTGAAGCTTTCTTT. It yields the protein CASSISDTEAFF.

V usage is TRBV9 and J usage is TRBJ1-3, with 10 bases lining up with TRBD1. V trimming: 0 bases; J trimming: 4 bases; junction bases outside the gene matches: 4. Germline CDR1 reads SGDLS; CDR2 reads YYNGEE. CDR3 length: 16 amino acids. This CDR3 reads CASSVGGQGLGNTIYF. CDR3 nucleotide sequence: TGTGCCAGCAGCGTAGGGGGACAGGGGTTAGGAAACACCATATATTTT.

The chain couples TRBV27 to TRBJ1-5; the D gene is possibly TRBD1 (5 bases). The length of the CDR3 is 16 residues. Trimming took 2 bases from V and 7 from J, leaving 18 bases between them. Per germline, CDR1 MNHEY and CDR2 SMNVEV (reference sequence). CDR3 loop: CASSLRGPDSGQPQHF. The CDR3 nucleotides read TGTGCCAGCAGTTTAAGGGGACCCGACTCAGGACAGCCCCAGCATTTT.

The CDR3 region has the DNA TGTGCCAGCAGCTCCACCACAGGGTCCTATAGCAATCAGCCCCAGCATTTT. Its translation: CASSSTTGSYSNQPQHF. This rearrangement joins TRBV27 to TRBJ1-5, with D possibly matching TRBD1 (6 bases). The CDR3 is 17 residues long. Trimming pared 6 bases from V and 0 bases from J, leaving 18 bases between. Germline CDR1 and CDR2: MNHEY and SMNVEV (reference sequence).

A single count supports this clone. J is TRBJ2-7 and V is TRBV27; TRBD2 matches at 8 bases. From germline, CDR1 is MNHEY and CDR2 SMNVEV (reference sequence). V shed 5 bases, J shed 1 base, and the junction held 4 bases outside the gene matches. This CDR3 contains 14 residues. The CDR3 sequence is CASSDPSGSYEQYF. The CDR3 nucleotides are TGTGCCAGCAGTGACCCTAGCGGGTCCTACGAGCAGTACTTC.

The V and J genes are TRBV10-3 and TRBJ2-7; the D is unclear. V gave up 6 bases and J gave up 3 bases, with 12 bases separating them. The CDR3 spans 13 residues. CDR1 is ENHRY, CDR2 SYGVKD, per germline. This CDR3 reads CAIRSSDGYEQYF. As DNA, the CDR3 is TGTGCCATCAGATCCTCGGACGGCTACGAGCAGTACTTC.